A single sample is the source of the 16 T cell receptor beta chains below, sequenced in a study of T cell clonality in common variable immunodeficiency. Study findings and constraints: In common variable immunodeficiency, TCR beta chains reportedly carried fewer deletions and N-nucleotide insertions.

TCRdb keeps only in-frame clones here, not all; method: immunoSEQ multiplex PCR. The sample offers approximately 30,000 clones and no singletons, the top ten holding 2.5% to 3.5%. No antigen has been assigned to these receptors. Input material: peripheral blood mononuclear cells. The origin of the receptors is a human donor with common variable immunodeficiency.

As for this clone: The CDR3 is cut off 3 residues early in the read; its end comes from the germline J gene. The rearrangement joins TRBV6-2 or TRBV6-3 to TRBJ2-5; no definite D call. Germline CDR1 MNHEY, CDR2 SVGEGT. Trimming cost V 4 bases and J 6 bases, with 24 bases left between them. The CDR3 is 17 residues long. This chain's CDR3 is CASSSRPPYEVRKTQYF. The part of the CDR3 DNA that was read is TGTGCCAGCAGTTCCCGCCCCCCTTATGAGGTGCGGAAGACC.

This clone showed up just a few times. From the germline J gene comes the end of the CDR3, since the read stops 3 residues before it. The chain carries TRBV7-3 and TRBJ2-2; 12 bases match TRBD2. CDR3 size: 18 residues. The J segment lost 6 bases and the V segment lost 0 bases, leaving 8 bases of the junction unmatched. Germline V CDR1 and CDR2: SGHTA, FQGTGA. The CDR3 here is CASSLTGLAGGPPGELFF. The covered CDR3 bases are TGTGCCAGCAGCTTAACGGGGCTAGCGGGGGGGCCCCCCGGGGAG.

This clone has ten or more counts. The read ends 3 residues shy of where the CDR3 ends; the end is completed using the germline J gene. This rearrangement joins TRBV20-1 to TRBJ2-5; perhaps TRBD2 as D (5 bases). CDR1 DFQATT and CDR2 SNEGSKA come from the germline V gene (reference sequence). The germline V and J ends were trimmed by 3 bases and 3 bases, with 8 bases remaining between them. CDR3 length: 12 amino acids. The CDR3 is CSASTREETQYF. Partial CDR3 DNA: TGCAGTGCTAGTACGCGGGAAGAGACC.

With regard to this clone: The sequenced fragment ends 3 residues before the CDR3 boundary, so the rest is inferred from the germline J gene. The chain couples TRBV5-1 to TRBJ2-7; TRBD2 matches at 7 bases. CDR3 length: 14 residues. The V gene's germline CDR1 is SGHRS and CDR2 YFSETQ. V lost 5 bases, J lost 3 bases, and 8 bases stayed unmatched. Partial CDR3 DNA: TGCGCCAGCAGGAGGGGAGCGGGGTACTACGAG. Residues: CASRRGAGYYE. The complete CDR3 sequence is CASRRGAGYYEQYF. The variable domain in full, completed from reference TRBV5-1 and TRBJ2-7, reads KAGVTQTPRYLIKTRGQQVTLSCSPISGHRSVSWYQQTPGQGLQFLFEYFSETQRNKGNFPGRFSGRQFSNSRSEMNVSTLELGDSALYLCASRRGAGYYEQYFGPGTRLTVT.

Many counts were recorded for this clone. The read falls 3 residues short of the CDR3 end, and the missing part is taken from the germline J gene. This sequence joins TRBV5-1 and TRBJ1-3, with D hard to call. Germline V CDR1 and CDR2: SGHRS, YFSETQ. CDR3 length: 17 amino acids. Trimming cost V 1 base and J 5 bases, with 19 bases left between them. Incomplete CDR3 DNA: TGCGCCAGCAGCTTGTATTCAAGCCGCGCTCCCCGAAACACC. It translates to CASSLYSSRAPRNT. The whole CDR3 reads CASSLYSSRAPRNTIYF.

As for this clone: The sequence runs out 3 residues before the end of the CDR3; the remainder is reconstructed from the germline J gene. The chain links TRBV2 to TRBJ2-7; a weak D match, TRBD1 (6 bases). This CDR3 has 12 residues. V lost 8 bases and J 4 bases, leaving 12 bases between the germline ends. Germline CDR1 reads SNHLY; CDR2 reads FYNNEI. CDR3 DNA, as far as it was read: TGTGCCAGCGACCGCGACAGGTACGAG. As protein: CASDRDRYE. In full, the CDR3 is CASDRDRYEQYF.

This clone occurred a few times. From the germline J gene comes the end of the CDR3, since the read stops 3 residues before it. The chain links TRBV2 to TRBJ2-2, with D possibly being TRBD2 (6 bases). CDR3 length: 16 residues. V was trimmed by 2 bases and J by 2 bases, leaving 12 bases between them. In germline, CDR1 is SNHLY, CDR2 FYNNEI. The covered CDR3 bases are TGTGCCAGCAGTGAATGGGCAGGGACTAACACCGGGGAG. Amino acid sequence: CASSEWAGTNTGE. The whole CDR3 protein is CASSEWAGTNTGELFF.

On this clone: The read finishes 3 residues shy of the CDR3 end, and the germline J gene is used to complete it. The chain carries TRBV20-1 and TRBJ2-3; TRBD2 matches at 12 bases. The length of the CDR3 is 16 residues. CDR1 and CDR2 (germline): DFQATT, SNEGSKA (reference sequence). J gave up 0 bases and V 3 bases, and 4 bases lay outside the gene matches. The chain's CDR3 is CSARLAGGPSTDTQYF. The sequenced CDR3 bases are TGCAGTGCTAGGCTAGCGGGGGGGCCTAGCACAGATACG.

This clone came up many times. The CDR3 is cut off 3 residues early in the read; its end comes from the germline J gene. The chain combines TRBV29-1 with TRBJ2-1; 8 bases are shared with TRBD1. Germline V gene lookup returns CDR1 SQVTM and CDR2 ANQGSEA. CDR3 length equals 12 residues. The junction had 2 bases not matched to a gene; V was cut back by 4 bases and J by 6 bases. The CDR3 protein is CSVAGQVNEQFF. The CDR3 bases that were read are TGCAGCGTTGCGGGACAGGTCAATGAG.

In this sample, this clone turned up a few times. The CDR3 end lies 3 residues beyond the end of the read and is filled in from the germline J gene. The chain uses TRBV7-9 and TRBJ2-1, with D hard to call. V lost 3 bases, J lost 7 bases, and 13 bases lay in between. The CDR3 has 14 residues. The germline V gene encodes CDR1 SEHNR and CDR2 FQNEAQ (reference sequence). CDR3 sequence: CASSFRVLENEQFF. Incomplete CDR3 DNA: TGTGCCAGCAGCTTTCGGGTCTTGGAGAATGAG.

This clone was detected ten times or more. The missing CDR3 end, 3 residues past where the read stops, is filled in from the germline J gene. This rearrangement joins TRBV5-1 to TRBJ2-1, with 8 bases matching TRBD1. Germline V gives CDR1 SGHRS, CDR2 YFSETQ. V was pared by 3 bases and J by 4 bases, with 6 bases of the junction left unmatched. This CDR3 is built from 15 residues. Partial CDR3 DNA: TGCGCCAGCAGCTGGGGGACAGGATCATACAATGAG. It codes for CASSWGTGSYNE. The CDR3 as a whole reads CASSWGTGSYNEQFF. Full variable domain (outside the CDR3, taken from reference TRBV5-1 and TRBJ2-1): KAGVTQTPRYLIKTRGQQVTLSCSPISGHRSVSWYQQTPGQGLQFLFEYFSETQRNKGNFPGRFSGRQFSNSRSEMNVSTLELGDSALYLCASSWGTGSYNEQFFGPGTRLTVL.

CDR3 DNA (partial): TGTGCCAGTAGGCCCGGGACAGGGTGGGTAGATACG. Protein sequence: CASRPGTGWVDT. The whole CDR3 protein is CASRPGTGWVDTQYF. The rearrangement joins TRBV19 to TRBJ2-3; TRBD1 matches 9 bases. The CDR3 goes on 3 residues after the read ends, and that part is filled in from the germline J gene. The J segment lost 5 bases and the V segment lost 6 bases, leaving 9 bases of the junction unmatched. The germline V gene encodes CDR1 LNHDA and CDR2 SQIVND (reference sequence). The CDR3 extends over 15 amino acids.

This clone is medium-sized. The missing CDR3 end, 3 residues past where the read stops, is filled in from the germline J gene. The chain couples TRBV9 to TRBJ1-1; D is perhaps TRBD1 (5 bases). V was shortened by 4 bases and J by 5 bases, with 15 bases between the two germline ends. CDR1 SGDLS and CDR2 YYNGEE come from the germline V gene. CDR3 length equals 14 residues. CDR3: CASSPRGWVTEAFF. CDR3 bases read: TGTGCCAGCAGCCCTCGGGGGTGGGTGACTGAA.

On this clone itself: The read is 3 residues too short to cover the CDR3 end, so that end is filled in from the germline J gene. The V call is TRBV7-3, the J call TRBJ2-3; 7 positions agree with TRBD2. The CDR3 length is 15 residues. The V segment lost 5 bases and the J segment 6 bases; nucleotides outside the gene matches: 11. From germline, CDR1 is SGHTA and CDR2 FQGTGA. CDR3 region: CASSPSGTPLDTQYF. The CDR3 bases that were read are TGTGCCAGCAGCCCCAGCGGGACTCCCTTGGATACG.

This clone is labeled as medium-sized. The junction departs from the called germline gene at one end, perhaps through a read error. The read ends 3 residues shy of where the CDR3 ends; the end is completed using the germline J gene. The chain is built from TRBV4-2 and TRBJ1-2, with 7 bases that match TRBD1. The CDR3 contains 15 residues. CDR1 LGHNA and CDR2 YNFKEQ come from the germline V gene. CDR3 sequence: CASSQDRDQNYGYTF. CDR3 DNA, as far as it was read: TGCGCCAGCAGCCAAGACAGGGATCAGAACTATGGC.

Concerning this clone: The CDR3 is cut off 3 residues early in the read; its end comes from the germline J gene. The rearrangement uses TRBV7-9 and TRBJ2-3, with D possibly being TRBD2 (6 bases). Trimming shortened V by 5 bases and J by 8 bases, and 14 bases separated the two germline ends. Germline lookup yields CDR1 SEHNR and CDR2 FQNEAQ (reference sequence). The CDR3 extends over 13 amino acids. The CDR3 bases that were read are TGTGCCAGCAGCGGGGGGACCCCGGGTACG. It encodes CASSGGTPGT. The CDR3 in its entirety is CASSGGTPGTQYF.